The clone carrying this TCR beta chain has a handful of counts. Its specificity is unknown. The authors ran the assay at deep level. DNA at roughly 0.2 ug, 30,000 or so T cell genomes, went into sorted-subset replicate PCRs. Assay used: immunoSEQ multiplex PCR; TCRdb lists only in-frame clones, some missing. The sample has 600,000 to 750,000 clones, roughly 72% seen once; the top ten hold about 1.7%. The data belong to a study of shared clonotypes between healthy human individuals. Regarding the study as a whole: Naive subsets typically showed greater estimated richness than memory subsets.

The CDR3 spans 13 residues. Trimming took 7 bases from V and 0 from J, leaving 7 bases between them. The germline gives CDR1 SQVTM, CDR2 ANQGSEA. The J gene is TRBJ2-6, the V gene TRBV29-1; D ambiguous. The specimen was memory CD4+ T cells sorted from blood. The subset is: CD45RA-negative fraction. The receptor was derived from a woman in her 30s in good health. In DNA form, the CDR3 reads TGCAGCGGGGCAGTCTCTGGGGCCAACGTCCTGACTTTC. It codes for CSGAVSGANVLTF.